The clone carrying this T cell receptor beta chain was detected only once. The antigen is unknown. The PCR had 60 Vbeta and 13 Jbeta primers. Libraries were prepared by immunoSEQ multiplex PCR; TCRdb keeps only in-frame clonotypes and omits some of them. The table records 95,000 to 150,000 clones, about 80% of them present only once. These data belong to a study of cytomegalovirus exposure and HLA in healthy donors. Study details: Early released data comprised 75 million to 100 million unique TCRs from HLA-typed donors.

Study findings and constraints: Productive status was seen about 87% or about 30% of the time for most TCR beta V segments in an earlier analysis.

Trimming removed 5 bases from V and 10 bases from J; junction bases left unmatched: 11. Germline lookup yields CDR1 GTSNPN and CDR2 SVGIG (reference sequence). CDR3 length: 14 residues. This TCR was sampled from a man aged 55-75 years in good health and CMV-seropositive. The sample comprised PBMCs. The chain uses TRBV30 and TRBJ1-6; 7 bases are a match to TRBD1. The CDR3 protein is CAWQGTTGESPLHF. The CDR3 DNA is TGTGCCTGGCAAGGGACCACAGGGGAATCACCCCTCCACTTT.